The 20 T cell receptor beta chains below come from one sample, sequenced in a study of blood T cell repertoires in COVID-19. Profiled with immunoSEQ multiplex PCR; TCRdb holds only in-frame clones, not every one. The sample comprises about 180,000 clones, around 85% of which are singletons, and 18% rests with the top ten. The sample comprised peripheral blood. The source is a person aged 70 to 85 with COVID-19, enrolled during active disease.

This clone was counted only a few times. V gene TRBV5-1 combines with J gene TRBJ2-1; 8 positions match TRBD2. Germline-derived CDR1 and CDR2 are SGHRS and YFSETQ. The CDR3 length is 16 residues. J lost 9 bases, V lost 0 bases, and 11 bases had no gene match. CDR3 bases: TGCGCCAGCAGCTTGGCGGTGGCGGGACTAGTTTTTGAGCAGTTCTTC. This encodes CASSLAVAGLVFEQFF.

The chain combines TRBV11-3 with TRBJ1-6; no clear D gene. Germline CDR1 SGHNT, CDR2 YENEEA. With 0 bases removed from V and 10 bases from J, the gap between germline ends came to 7 bases. There are 13 residues in the CDR3. CDR3 nucleotides: TGTGCCAGCAGCTTAGATCGGGAATCACCCCTCCACTTT. Its translation is CASSLDRESPLHF.

This rearrangement joins TRBV19 to TRBJ2-4; a possible D gene is TRBD1 (6 bases). V lost 4 bases and J lost 0, with 25 bases in between. This CDR3 is built from 20 residues. Per the germline V gene, CDR1 is LNHDA and CDR2 is SQIVND (reference sequence). CDR3 coding DNA: TGTGCCAGTAGTAGAGGGTCACAGGGTTTTCGTGGGATAGCCAAAAACATTCAGTACTTC. Its protein is CASSRGSQGFRGIAKNIQYF.

V usage is TRBV19 and J usage is TRBJ2-5; TRBD1 aligns across 7 bases. Germline assignment: CDR1 LNHDA and CDR2 SQIVND (reference sequence). This CDR3 spans 10 amino acids. With V trimmed by 7 bases and J by 13 bases, 6 bases remained unmatched. Here the CDR3 DNA reads TGTGCCAGTAAAACAGGGGTGGGGTACTTC. It encodes CASKTGVGYF.

This chain links TRBV5-1 with TRBJ2-1, with 11 bases that match TRBD1. The CDR3 is 15 amino acids. Germline-derived CDR1 and CDR2 are SGHRS and YFSETQ. The V gene end was trimmed by 4 bases and the J gene end by 5 bases; junction bases not matched to a gene: 5. CDR3: CASSPGQGAHNEQFF. The CDR3 bases are TGCGCCAGCAGCCCCGGACAGGGGGCCCACAATGAGCAGTTCTTC.

The V call is TRBV4-1, the J call TRBJ2-1; D possibly corresponds to TRBD2 (5 bases). With 2 bases removed from V and 9 bases from J, the gap between germline ends came to 17 bases. The germline V gene encodes CDR1 MGHRA and CDR2 YSYEKL. The CDR3 is 15 amino acids. For the CDR3, the DNA is TGCGCCAGCAGCCAAATTATTGAGGGCCGGTCTGAGCAGTTCTTC. Amino acids: CASSQIIEGRSEQFF.

The V call is TRBV3-1 (or the pseudogene TRBV3-2), the J call TRBJ2-1; 7 bases are shared with TRBD2. V shed 1 base and J 3 bases; nucleotides not matched to a gene: 3. Germline assignment: CDR1 LGHDT and CDR2 YNNKEL (reference sequence). There are 15 residues in the CDR3. CDR3: CASSQAGGVYNEQFF. The CDR3 DNA reads as TGTGCCAGCAGCCAAGCGGGAGGCGTCTACAATGAGCAGTTCTTC.

The chain has TRBV7-2 and TRBJ2-1, with 12 bases that match TRBD1. V gave up 4 bases and J gave up 5 bases; unmatched junction bases: 12. The germline CDR1 and CDR2 sequences are SGHTA and FQGNSA. The CDR3 is 18 amino acids. CDR3 residues: CASSSQNRDRGPHNEQFF. CDR3 nucleotides: TGTGCCAGCAGCTCCCAAAACCGGGACAGGGGGCCTCACAATGAGCAGTTCTTC.

The chain is built from TRBV5-5 and TRBJ2-1; 9 nucleotides agree with TRBD2. V was pared by 6 bases and J by 1 base, with 5 bases of the junction left unmatched. Germline V gives CDR1 SGHKS, CDR2 YYEKEE (reference sequence). This CDR3 comprises 15 residues. In DNA, the CDR3 is TGTGCCAGCATCCAGCGGGAGGTTTCCTACAATGAGCAGTTCTTC. This translates into CASIQREVSYNEQFF.

The J gene is TRBJ2-6, the V gene TRBV28; TRBD1 might be the D (5 bases). Germline V gene data show CDR1 as MDHEN and CDR2 as SYDVKM. Trimming left V 4 bases short and J 0 bases short, with 13 bases between. The CDR3 extends over 17 amino acids. The CDR3 coding sequence is TGTGCCAGCAGTTATTGGGGCACTGACTCTGGGGCCAACGTCCTGACTTTC. This gives the protein CASSYWGTDSGANVLTF.

In its sample, this clone was seen once. The chain links TRBV19 to TRBJ1-4; 7 bases align to TRBD1. V lost 4 bases to trimming and J lost 7 bases; unmatched junction nucleotides: 9. CDR3 length equals 15 residues. Per the germline V gene, CDR1 is LNHDA and CDR2 is SQIVND (reference sequence). The CDR3 loop reads CASSKPQGMSEKLFF. The CDR3 DNA follows: TGTGCCAGTAGTAAGCCACAGGGGATGTCTGAAAAACTGTTTTTT. The entire variable domain, with the rest obtained from reference TRBV19 and TRBJ1-4, is as follows: DGGITQSPKYLFRKEGQNVTLSCEQNLNHDAMYWYRQDPGQGLRLIYYSQIVNDFQKGDIAEGYSVSREKKESFPLTVTSAQKNPTAFYLCASSKPQGMSEKLFFGSGTQLSVL.

This chain joins TRBV2 and TRBJ2-7; TRBD1 aligns across 8 bases. J gave up 2 bases and V 2 bases, and 5 bases lay outside the gene matches. The CDR3 covers 15 residues. Germline V lookup: CDR1 SNHLY, CDR2 FYNNEI. The CDR3 reads CASSERDRFPYEQYF. The CDR3 coding sequence is TGTGCCAGCAGTGAACGGGACAGGTTTCCCTACGAGCAGTACTTC.

This chain links TRBV11-1 with TRBJ1-1; 7 positions match TRBD1. CDR3 length: 13 amino acids. From germline, CDR1 is SGHAT and CDR2 FQDESV (reference sequence). The V segment lost 4 bases and the J segment 4 bases; nucleotides outside the gene matches: 3. The CDR3 region is CASSSRTGTEAFF. The CDR3 DNA reads TGTGCCAGCAGCTCCCGGACAGGCACTGAAGCTTTCTTT.

The chain links TRBV7-9 to TRBJ2-1, with 7 bases fitting TRBD2. There are 14 residues in the CDR3. CDR1 is SEHNR, CDR2 FQNEAQ, per germline (reference sequence). Unmatched junction bases numbered 6, after V lost 1 base and J lost 9 bases. In nucleotides, the CDR3 is TGTGCCAGCAGCTTAGGGGGACTAAGCGGTGAGCAGTTCTTC. Translating it yields CASSLGGLSGEQFF.

A single count supports this clone. The CDR3 DNA reads as TGTGCCAGATCCGTGGGACTAGACCAAGAGACCCAGTACTTC. Translating it yields CARSVGLDQETQYF. The chain is built from TRBV2 and TRBJ2-5, with 8 positions matching TRBD2. This CDR3 is built from 14 residues. Germline V CDR1 and CDR2: SNHLY, FYNNEI. V trimming: 9 bases; J trimming: 0 bases; junction bases outside the gene matches: 6.

This rearrangement joins TRBV12-3 or TRBV12-4 to TRBJ2-5; D call uncertain. This CDR3 contains 12 residues. Trimming removed 7 bases from V and 3 bases from J, with 9 bases in between. CDR3 nucleotide sequence: TGTGCCAGCACGGTTAATGAAGAGACCCAGTACTTC. Protein product: CASTVNEETQYF.

V gene TRBV7-2 combines with J gene TRBJ1-5; the match to TRBD1 covers 7 bases. CDR1 and CDR2 (germline): SGHTA, FQGNSA. This CDR3 has 16 amino acids. The junction had 12 bases not matched to a gene; V was cut back by 4 bases and J by 6 bases. In DNA, the CDR3 is TGTGCCAGCAGCTCAACGGCCCAGGGGGATGGTCAGCCCCAGCATTTT. Translating gives CASSSTAQGDGQPQHF.

The chain uses TRBV2 and TRBJ2-2; TRBD2 matches at 7 bases. J was trimmed by 6 bases and V by 7 bases; bases with no gene match: 8. The CDR3 has 14 residues. The germline V gene has CDR1 SNHLY and CDR2 FYNNEI. The CDR3 nucleotides are TGTGCCAGCAAGGCGGGGGTTGTCGCCGGGGAGCTGTTTTTT. Translating gives CASKAGVVAGELFF.

This clone is a singleton in its sample. The chain has TRBV12-2 and TRBJ2-1; TRBD2 is taken as the D call from the table, unchecked against the DNA. TRBV12-2 is termed a pseudogene. CDR3 length: 16 residues. The CDR3 sequence: CASRLDWRETYNEQFF. CDR3 nucleotide sequence: TGTGCAAGTCGCTTAGACTGGCGGGAGACCTACAATGAGCAGTTCTTC.

The genes are TRBV10-1 and TRBJ2-2; 11 bases are a match to TRBD1. There are 15 residues in the CDR3. Germline V lookup: CDR1 WNHNN, CDR2 SYGVQD (reference sequence). The J segment lost 5 bases and the V segment lost 8 bases, leaving 7 bases of the junction unmatched. Here the CDR3 reads CASGGTGGNTGELFF. As DNA, the CDR3 is TGCGCCAGCGGGGGGACAGGGGGTAATACCGGGGAGCTGTTTTTT.